One sample yielded the 22 T cell receptor beta chains listed below, sequenced in a study of blood T cell repertoires in COVID-19. Here immunoSEQ multiplex PCR was the method, and the copy in TCRdb shows in-frame clones only, minus some. The table includes 75,000 to 80,000 clones, roughly 84% detected once. Material: peripheral blood. Every receptor here comes from a man in his sixties with COVID-19, enrolled during active disease.

The V gene is TRBV5-4, the J gene TRBJ1-3; D unresolved. The germline gives CDR1 SGHNT, CDR2 YYREEE (reference sequence). V lost 2 bases to trimming and J lost 3 bases, with 12 bases between them. This CDR3 is built from 15 residues. The CDR3 DNA follows: TGTGCCAGCAGCTTAATCGGTACGGGTGGAAACACCATATATTTT. As protein: CASSLIGTGGNTIYF.

This chain joins TRBV7-6 and TRBJ1-2; D might be TRBD1 (5 bases). V was pared by 5 bases and J by 1 base, with 11 bases between. Germline-derived CDR1 and CDR2 are SGHVS and FNYEAQ. This CDR3 contains 14 residues. The chain's CDR3 is CASSNVDSNYGYTF. Written as DNA, the CDR3 is TGTGCCAGCAGCAATGTTGACAGTAACTATGGCTACACCTTC.

The genes are TRBV20-1 and TRBJ2-1, with 9 bases identical to TRBD1. This CDR3 is built from 11 residues. Germline CDR1 reads DFQATT; CDR2 reads SNEGSKA (reference sequence). The V and J ends lost 6 bases and 8 bases, in that order; junction bases with no gene match: 2. CDR3 in amino acids: CSATGGDEQFF. The DNA for the CDR3 is TGCAGTGCGACAGGGGGAGATGAGCAGTTCTTC.

V usage is TRBV7-6 and J usage is TRBJ2-5; 7 bases match TRBD2. This CDR3 spans 16 amino acids. Germline-derived CDR1 and CDR2 are SGHVS and FNYEAQ. The junction had 11 bases not matched to a gene; V was cut back by 5 bases and J by 2 bases. The CDR3 protein is CASSPLGLIGQETQYF. CDR3 sequence (DNA): TGTGCCAGCAGCCCCCTGGGACTAATAGGTCAAGAGACCCAGTACTTC.

The chain joins TRBV5-1 to TRBJ2-7, with D unresolved. This CDR3 comprises 15 residues. In germline, CDR1 is SGHRS, CDR2 YFSETQ. The ends were cut back, 1 base at V and 0 bases at J, with 11 bases in the middle. The CDR3, as DNA: TGCGCCAGCAGCTTGTGGTCCGGGTCCTCCTACGAGCAGTACTTC. Translation gives CASSLWSGSSYEQYF.

The V gene is TRBV10-3, the J gene TRBJ1-5; a weak D match, TRBD1 (5 bases). This CDR3 contains 16 residues. Germline V gene data show CDR1 as ENHRY and CDR2 as SYGVKD. The V and J ends lost 2 bases and 0 bases respectively, with 11 bases between them. As DNA, the CDR3 is TGTGCCATCAGTGAGGGAGGGGCAGGTAGCAATCAGCCCCAGCATTTT. This encodes CAISEGGAGSNQPQHF.

The chain carries TRBV28 and TRBJ1-4; D possibly corresponds to TRBD1 (6 bases). V was cut by 4 bases and J by 8 bases, with 14 bases left in between. Germline CDR1 and CDR2: MDHEN and SYDVKM. There are 14 residues in the CDR3. CDR3 nucleotide sequence: TGTGCCAGCAGTTCCCCCACGGGGGGCGAAAAACTGTTTTTT. It yields the protein CASSSPTGGEKLFF.

The sample holds one count of this clone. This chain's CDR3 is CASAGGLAGGSDTQYF. CDR3 in DNA: TGTGCTAGTGCCGGGGGACTAGCGGGAGGGTCAGATACGCAGTATTTT. The chain uses TRBV12-5 and TRBJ2-3, with 16 bases lining up with TRBD2. J lost 4 bases, V lost 7 bases, and 5 bases had no gene match. The germline CDR1 and CDR2 sequences are LGHNT and FRNRAP. This CDR3 contains 16 residues.

The rearrangement uses TRBV2 and TRBJ2-1, with D possibly being TRBD2 (5 bases). Trimming left V 6 bases short and J 9 bases short, with 18 bases between. CDR1 SNHLY and CDR2 FYNNEI come from the germline V gene. CDR3 length: 14 residues. This chain's CDR3 is CASRAREAVGEQFF. In DNA form, the CDR3 reads TGTGCCAGCAGGGCCCGGGAAGCCGTCGGTGAGCAGTTCTTC.

This clone has a single count. The CDR3 loop is CASSLGGGLADTSYNEQFF. The DNA for the CDR3 is TGTGCCAGCAGCCTAGGGGGTGGACTAGCGGACACATCGTACAATGAGCAGTTCTTC. The chain couples TRBV11-2 to TRBJ2-1; 10 nucleotides match TRBD2. Germline values: CDR1 SGHAT, CDR2 FQNNGV. J was trimmed by 4 bases and V by 5 bases; bases with no gene match: 17. The CDR3 is made up of 19 amino acids.

The chain links TRBV10-3 to TRBJ1-2; D not certain. Per the germline V gene, CDR1 is ENHRY and CDR2 is SYGVKD. The CDR3 contains 13 residues. The germline V and J ends were trimmed by 2 bases and 5 bases, with 9 bases remaining between them. In DNA form, the CDR3 reads TGTGCCATCAGTGAGGACATTGGGTATGGCTACACCTTC. This sequence encodes CAISEDIGYGYTF.

The chain has TRBV3-1 (or the pseudogene TRBV3-2) and TRBJ1-1, with 9 bases that match TRBD1. The CDR3 consists of 16 residues. The germline V gene encodes CDR1 LGHDT and CDR2 YNNKEL (reference sequence). The V and J ends lost 4 bases and 3 bases, in that order; junction bases with no gene match: 9. The CDR3 DNA reads as TGTGCCAGCAGCCCTACTCCTGGGACAGGGTACACTGAAGCTTTCTTT. The encoded protein is CASSPTPGTGYTEAFF.

The genes are TRBV7-3 and TRBJ1-6; 10 nucleotides align to TRBD1. This CDR3 spans 17 amino acids. V was pared by 5 bases and J by 7 bases, with 11 bases of the junction left unmatched. CDR1 is SGHTA, CDR2 FQGTGA, per germline. DNA of the CDR3: TGTGCCAGCAGCCGAGGACAGGGGGAAGGGGGGAATTCACCCCTCCACTTT. It encodes CASSRGQGEGGNSPLHF.

The chain joins TRBV5-1 to TRBJ2-6, with D hard to call. CDR3 length: 18 amino acids. Germline CDR1 reads SGHRS; CDR2 reads YFSETQ. V was clipped by 3 bases and J by 0 bases, with 16 bases between them. CDR3 in amino acids: CASSSPANRLSGANVLTF. The CDR3 nucleotides are TGCGCCAGCAGCTCACCTGCTAACCGCCTCTCTGGGGCCAACGTCCTGACTTTC.

This clone was detected only once. J is TRBJ1-2 and V is TRBV29-1, with D possibly being TRBD1 (5 bases). Germline values: CDR1 SQVTM, CDR2 ANQGSEA. The CDR3 length is 14 residues. V was clipped by 3 bases and J by 7 bases, with 18 bases between them. The CDR3 DNA follows: TGCAGCGTTGATGTGGCGCAGGGTTCGGGTGGCTACACCTTC. Protein product: CSVDVAQGSGGYTF.

CDR3 amino acids: CASNIRGELFF. The CDR3 DNA reads as TGCGCCAGCAACATCCGTGGGGAGCTGTTTTTT. V gene TRBV5-1 combines with J gene TRBJ2-2; no definite D call. The ends were cut back, 6 bases at V and 8 bases at J, with 8 bases in the middle. CDR3 size: 11 residues. The germline V gene has CDR1 SGHRS and CDR2 YFSETQ.

The chain carries TRBV6-5 and TRBJ1-3; D possibly corresponds to TRBD1 (5 bases). Germline V gene sequence: CDR1 MNHEY, CDR2 SVGAGI. The CDR3 is 15 residues long. V lost 5 bases and J lost 4, with 15 bases in between. The CDR3 nucleotides are TGTGCCAGCAGTCGCTCGGAAGGGGTAGGAAACACCATATATTTT. It specifies CASSRSEGVGNTIYF.

The J gene is TRBJ1-2, the V gene TRBV3-1 (or the pseudogene TRBV3-2), with 8 bases fitting TRBD1. J was trimmed by 4 bases and V by 5 bases; bases with no gene match: 12. Germline V gene data show CDR1 as LGHDT and CDR2 as YNNKEL (reference sequence). This CDR3 is built from 16 residues. CDR3 bases: TGTGCCAGCAGCAGGGGTCAGGGGGCGGATATCTATGGCTACACCTTC. Translation: CASSRGQGADIYGYTF.

The rearrangement uses TRBV19 and TRBJ1-1; unclear D gene. The germline V gene has CDR1 LNHDA and CDR2 SQIVND (reference sequence). The CDR3 loop spans 12 amino acids. Trimming stripped 3 bases from V and 7 bases from J, with 9 bases between. The CDR3 sequence: CASSMIPGEAFF. The CDR3 coding sequence is TGTGCCAGTAGTATGATACCAGGTGAAGCTTTCTTT.

The chain has TRBV13 and TRBJ1-3, with a possible D match to TRBD1 (5 bases). The germline CDR1 and CDR2 sequences are PRHDT and FYEKMQ (reference sequence). Trimming left V 0 bases short and J 4 bases short, with 10 bases between. This CDR3 is built from 15 residues. CDR3 in DNA: TGTGCCAGCAGCTTAGGAGGGGTAATGGGAAACACCATATATTTT. Protein product: CASSLGGVMGNTIYF.

This chain uses TRBV7-2 with TRBJ1-3, with TRBD1 matching 7 bases. CDR3 length: 16 residues. Per germline, CDR1 SGHTA and CDR2 FQGNSA. V shed 5 bases, J shed 0 bases, and the junction held 7 bases outside the gene matches. The CDR3 sequence is CASSLGQALSGNTIYF. The CDR3 DNA reads TGTGCCAGCAGCCTCGGACAGGCTCTCTCTGGAAACACCATATATTTT.

The V and J genes are TRBV9 and TRBJ2-7; 8 nucleotides match TRBD2. Germline CDR1 is SGDLS and CDR2 is YYNGEE. The CDR3 is 15 amino acids. After removal of 3 bases from V and 0 bases from J, the junction contained 5 bases not matched to a gene. CDR3 sequence: CASSASGTSSYEQYF. In nucleotides, the CDR3 is TGTGCCAGCAGCGCCTCCGGGACTAGCTCCTACGAGCAGTACTTC.